This T cell receptor beta chain was profiled in a study of cytomegalovirus exposure and HLA in healthy donors. Background on the study: Earlier sequencing of 150 million to 200 million T cells yielded approximately 100 million unique TCR beta sequences. Early released data comprised around 85 million unique TCRs from HLA-typed donors. Study-wide points: Overall, around 150 TCR beta chains were annotated as cytomegalovirus-associated.

This clone appeared a few times. Its specificity is unknown. This CDR3 is 15 amino acids long. Germline CDR1 SEHNR, CDR2 FQNEAQ (reference sequence). The junction had 13 bases not matched to a gene; V was cut back by 8 bases and J by 7 bases. PCR involved 60 Vbeta and 13 Jbeta primers. TCRdb's copy holds only in-frame clones and misses some; the assay was immunoSEQ multiplex PCR. The profile shows 110,000 to 150,000 clones, 80% of them singletons. The clonotype originates from a man younger than 40 in good health and CMV-seronegative. The rearrangement links TRBV7-9 to TRBJ1-4; 7 bases are shared with TRBD1. The sequenced sample was PBMCs. In DNA, the CDR3 is TGTGCCAGCCCGGCGCAGGGGGGTAGTAGTGAAAAACTGTTTTTT. Translated: CASPAQGGSSEKLFF.